These 14 T cell receptor beta chains were all obtained from the same sample, sequenced in a study of blood T cell repertoires in COVID-19. Repertoires were generated with immunoSEQ multiplex PCR, while TCRdb's copy carries only in-frame clones and drops some. The profile shows about 210,000 clones, 84% of them singletons. Sequenced material: peripheral blood. The receptors were sampled from a woman aged 45 to 65 with active or convalescent COVID-19.

A few counts support this clone. The rearrangement uses TRBV5-1 and TRBJ2-1, with 7 bases matching TRBD1. Per germline, CDR1 SGHRS and CDR2 YFSETQ. Trimming at V came to 2 bases and at J to 5 bases, leaving 7 bases not matched to a gene. The CDR3 extends over 15 amino acids. CDR3 protein: CASSLEGAYHNEQFF. CDR3 DNA sequence: TGCGCCAGCAGCTTAGAGGGGGCTTACCACAATGAGCAGTTCTTC. Based on the CDR3 plus reference TRBV5-1 and TRBJ2-1, the full variable domain is KAGVTQTPRYLIKTRGQQVTLSCSPISGHRSVSWYQQTPGQGLQFLFEYFSETQRNKGNFPGRFSGRQFSNSRSEMNVSTLELGDSALYLCASSLEGAYHNEQFFGPGTRLTVL.

The chain joins TRBV5-1 to TRBJ2-7; weak D call: TRBD1 (5 bases). The germline V gene encodes CDR1 SGHRS and CDR2 YFSETQ. The V and J ends lost 2 bases and 4 bases respectively, with 13 bases between them. This CDR3 is 14 amino acids long. CDR3 DNA: TGCGCCAGCAGCTTTCCGGGCCCAGGGTACGAGCAGTACTTC. Translation: CASSFPGPGYEQYF.

The chain recombines TRBV28 with TRBJ2-5, with D maybe TRBD1 (6 bases). The ends were cut back, 5 bases at V and 2 bases at J, with 9 bases in the middle. The germline CDR1 and CDR2 sequences are MDHEN and SYDVKM. The CDR3 is 13 amino acids. The CDR3 sequence: CASSRGQQETQYF. In nucleotides, the CDR3 is TGTGCCAGCAGTCGGGGACAACAAGAGACCCAGTACTTC.

This clone came up once. CDR3 nucleotides: TGTGCCAGTTCACAGGGTGGGACTGAAGCTTTCTTT. This gives the protein CASSQGGTEAFF. J is TRBJ1-1 and V is TRBV6-5; D is possibly TRBD1 (6 bases). The CDR3 extends over 12 amino acids. Trimming removed 9 bases at V and 5 bases at J, with 13 bases between. Per germline, CDR1 MNHEY and CDR2 SVGAGI.

The table lists this clone with a few counts. The chain combines TRBV3-1 (or the pseudogene TRBV3-2) with TRBJ2-3; 11 positions match TRBD2. The germline V gene encodes CDR1 LGHDT and CDR2 YNNKEL (reference sequence). The V segment lost 6 bases and the J segment 2 bases; nucleotides outside the gene matches: 4. The CDR3 sequence is 15 residues long. The CDR3 reads CASRRSGGDTDTQYF. DNA of the CDR3: TGTGCCAGCAGGCGTAGCGGGGGGGACACAGATACGCAGTATTTT.

The V gene is TRBV5-4, the J gene TRBJ1-2; the D gene is possibly TRBD1 (6 bases). The CDR3 runs to 16 residues. Deletions cut 0 bases from V and 2 bases from J, with 14 bases between. Germline assignment: CDR1 SGHNT and CDR2 YYREEE (reference sequence). CDR3 DNA sequence: TGTGCCAGCAGCTTGGCCCTGGAGGGGGGGAACTATGGCTACACCTTC. It translates to CASSLALEGGNYGYTF.

V usage is TRBV5-1 and J usage is TRBJ2-7; 10 bases line up with TRBD1. The CDR3 totals 15 residues. V shed 0 bases and J 2 bases; nucleotides not matched to a gene: 2. Per the germline V gene, CDR1 is SGHRS and CDR2 is YFSETQ. The CDR3 nucleotides read TGCGCCAGCAGCTTGGAAGGGACAGGGGCCTACGAGCAGTACTTC. This codes for CASSLEGTGAYEQYF.

This chain links TRBV18 with TRBJ1-2; D is unresolved. CDR3 length: 14 amino acids. V was pared by 3 bases and J by 5 bases, with 13 bases between. CDR1 is KGHSH and CDR2 is LQKENI in the germline V gene. The chain's CDR3 is CASSPLESGYGYTF. In DNA form, the CDR3 reads TGTGCCAGCTCACCCTTAGAATCGGGGTATGGCTACACCTTC.

The V call is TRBV6-6, the J call TRBJ1-4; possibly TRBD1 for D (6 bases). Germline V gene sequence: CDR1 MNHNY, CDR2 SVGAGI (reference sequence). This CDR3 has 16 amino acids. V was trimmed by 4 bases and J by 6 bases, leaving 18 bases between them. The CDR3 region is CASSFQRGGADEKLFF. The CDR3 DNA is TGTGCCAGCAGTTTCCAGAGGGGGGGGGCTGATGAAAAACTGTTTTTT.

The chain links TRBV10-3 to TRBJ2-5, with D possibly being TRBD1 (6 bases). Trimming shortened V by 2 bases and J by 4 bases, and 14 bases separated the two germline ends. The CDR3 loop spans 15 amino acids. Germline assignment: CDR1 ENHRY and CDR2 SYGVKD. The CDR3 region is CAISEGTGFRETQYF. The CDR3, as DNA: TGTGCCATCAGTGAGGGTACAGGGTTCCGAGAGACCCAGTACTTC.

This rearrangement joins TRBV11-2 to TRBJ2-7; TRBD1 matches 10 bases. This CDR3 spans 14 amino acids. Germline CDR1 SGHAT, CDR2 FQNNGV. Losses at the gene ends were 3 bases for V and 1 base for J; bases not matched to a gene: 0. The DNA of the CDR3 is TGTGCCAGCAGCTTGGACAGGGGGTCCTACGAGCAGTACGTC. Translating it yields CASSLDRGSYEQYV.

V usage is TRBV30 and J usage is TRBJ1-1; 10 bases align to TRBD1. The germline V gene encodes CDR1 GTSNPN and CDR2 SVGIG (reference sequence). The J segment lost 5 bases and the V segment lost 2 bases, leaving 2 bases of the junction unmatched. The CDR3 covers 13 residues. This chain's CDR3 is CAWSRGQGTEAFF. CDR3 DNA sequence: TGTGCCTGGAGTCGGGGACAGGGGACTGAAGCTTTCTTT.

The rearrangement links TRBV5-1 to TRBJ1-2; TRBD1 matches 9 bases. This CDR3 is built from 15 residues. Germline V gene sequence: CDR1 SGHRS, CDR2 YFSETQ. Losses at the gene ends were 4 bases for V and 10 bases for J; bases not matched to a gene: 14. The CDR3 reads CASSKTIGTGNYYTF. The CDR3 bases are TGCGCCAGCAGCAAGACAATTGGGACAGGGAATTACTACACCTTC.

The chain couples TRBV15 to TRBJ2-7; TRBD2 might be the D (5 bases). This CDR3 region has 13 residues. V gave up 0 bases and J gave up 4 bases, with 7 bases separating them. Per germline, CDR1 LNHNV and CDR2 YYDKDF (reference sequence). DNA for the CDR3: TGTGCCACCAGCAGAGATCCGGGGTACGAGCAGTACGTC. Translation: CATSRDPGYEQYV.